This section outlines one T cell receptor beta chain sequence together with its context. The antigen remains unidentified. This record comes from a study of response to subunit inactivated influenza vaccine. General study findings and limits: With each seasonal influenza vaccination, the authors suggested, few new T cells are recruited.

TCRdb fed the RT-PCR reads into MiXCR, producing one record per CDR3 protein. The sample contains a few hundred thousand distinct CDR3 sequences, approximately 7.8% of which appear only once. The germline CDR1 and CDR2 sequences are MDHEN and SYDVKM. Trimming at V came to 5 bases and at J to 8 bases, leaving 19 bases not matched to a gene. This CDR3 has 17 residues. The sequence was collected from a man between 50 and 75 years old who received an inactivated influenza vaccine. J is TRBJ1-2 and V is TRBV28; 8 bases line up with TRBD1. Sample: PBMCs from blood, taken 23 to 25 months after vaccination. This chain's CDR3 is CASSDMGQAPAMGGYTF. The CDR3 DNA reads as TGTGCCAGCAGTGACATGGGACAGGCCCCTGCCATGGGGGGCTACACCTTC.